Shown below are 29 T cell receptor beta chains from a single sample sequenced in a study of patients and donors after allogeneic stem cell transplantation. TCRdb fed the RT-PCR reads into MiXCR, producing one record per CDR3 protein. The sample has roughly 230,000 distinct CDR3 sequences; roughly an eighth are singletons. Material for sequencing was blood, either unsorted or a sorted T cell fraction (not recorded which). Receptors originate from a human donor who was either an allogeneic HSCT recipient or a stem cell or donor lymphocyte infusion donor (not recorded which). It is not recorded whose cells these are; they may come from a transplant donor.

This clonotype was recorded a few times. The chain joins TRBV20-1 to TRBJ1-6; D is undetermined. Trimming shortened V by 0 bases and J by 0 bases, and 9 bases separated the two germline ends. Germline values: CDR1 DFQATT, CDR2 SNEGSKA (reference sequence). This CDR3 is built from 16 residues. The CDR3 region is CSAREMTSSYNSPLHF. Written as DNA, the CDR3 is TGCAGTGCTAGAGAAATGACGAGCTCCTATAATTCACCCCTCCACTTT.

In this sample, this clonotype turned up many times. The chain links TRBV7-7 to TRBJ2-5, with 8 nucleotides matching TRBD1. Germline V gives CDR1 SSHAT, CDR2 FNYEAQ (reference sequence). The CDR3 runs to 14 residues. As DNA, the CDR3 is TGTGCTAGCTCCCAGGGGGCAGCGGCTGAGACCCAGTACTTC. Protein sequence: CASSQGAAAETQYF.

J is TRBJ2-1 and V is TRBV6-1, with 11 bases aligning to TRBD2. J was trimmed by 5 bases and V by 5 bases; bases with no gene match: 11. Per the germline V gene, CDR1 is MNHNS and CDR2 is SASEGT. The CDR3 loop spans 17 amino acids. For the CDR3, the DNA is TGTGCCAGCAGTCAACTTACGACTAGCGGGGCTAACAATGAGCAGTTCTTC. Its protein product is CASSQLTTSGANNEQFF.

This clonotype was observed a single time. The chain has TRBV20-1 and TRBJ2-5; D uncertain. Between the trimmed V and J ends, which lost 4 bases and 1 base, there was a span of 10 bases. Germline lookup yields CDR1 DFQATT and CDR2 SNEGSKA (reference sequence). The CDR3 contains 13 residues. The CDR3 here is CSANRESQETQYF. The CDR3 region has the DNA TGCAGTGCTAACAGAGAAAGCCAAGAGACCCAGTACTTC.

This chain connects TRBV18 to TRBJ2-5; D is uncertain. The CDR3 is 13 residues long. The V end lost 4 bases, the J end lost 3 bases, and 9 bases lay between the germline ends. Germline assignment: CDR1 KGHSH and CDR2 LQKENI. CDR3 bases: TGTGCCAGCTCACTTTTAGTGGAAGAGACCCAGTACTTC. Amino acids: CASSLLVEETQYF.

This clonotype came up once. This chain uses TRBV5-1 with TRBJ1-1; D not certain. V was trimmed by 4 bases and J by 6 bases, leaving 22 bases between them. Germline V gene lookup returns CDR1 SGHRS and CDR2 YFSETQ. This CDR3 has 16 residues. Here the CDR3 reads CASSTLGGRSVAEAFF. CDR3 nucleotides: TGCGCCAGCAGCACTCTGGGAGGCAGGTCTGTCGCTGAAGCTTTCTTT. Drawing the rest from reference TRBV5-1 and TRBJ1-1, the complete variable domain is KAGVTQTPRYLIKTRGQQVTLSCSPISGHRSVSWYQQTPGQGLQFLFEYFSETQRNKGNFPGRFSGRQFSNSRSEMNVSTLELGDSALYLCASSTLGGRSVAEAFFGQGTRLTVV.

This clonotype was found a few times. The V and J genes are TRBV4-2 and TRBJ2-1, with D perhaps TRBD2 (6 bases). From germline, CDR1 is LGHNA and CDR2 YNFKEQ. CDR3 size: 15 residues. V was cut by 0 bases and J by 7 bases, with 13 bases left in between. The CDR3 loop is CASSQDLTSWNEQFF. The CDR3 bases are TGTGCCAGCAGCCAAGACCTGACTAGTTGGAATGAGCAGTTCTTC.

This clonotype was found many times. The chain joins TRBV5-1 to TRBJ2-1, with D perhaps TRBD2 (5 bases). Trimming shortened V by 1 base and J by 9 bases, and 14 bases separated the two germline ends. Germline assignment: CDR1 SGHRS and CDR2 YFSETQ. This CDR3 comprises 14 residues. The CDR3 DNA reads TGCGCCAGCAGCTTGCGGTATTCGGGGAGTGAGCAGTTCTTC. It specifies CASSLRYSGSEQFF.

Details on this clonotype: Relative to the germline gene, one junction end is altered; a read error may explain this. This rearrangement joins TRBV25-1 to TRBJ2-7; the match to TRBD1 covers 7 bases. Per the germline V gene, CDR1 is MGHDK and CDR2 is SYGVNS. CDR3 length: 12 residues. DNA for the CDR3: TGTGCCAGCAGTAACGGACCGGGACAGCTTAACTTC. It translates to CASSNGPGQLNF.

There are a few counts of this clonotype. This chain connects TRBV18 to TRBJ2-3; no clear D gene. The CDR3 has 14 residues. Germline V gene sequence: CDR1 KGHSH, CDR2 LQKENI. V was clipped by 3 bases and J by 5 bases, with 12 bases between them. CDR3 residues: CASSPADGRDTQYF. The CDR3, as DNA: TGTGCCAGCTCACCGGCAGACGGTAGAGATACGCAGTATTTT.

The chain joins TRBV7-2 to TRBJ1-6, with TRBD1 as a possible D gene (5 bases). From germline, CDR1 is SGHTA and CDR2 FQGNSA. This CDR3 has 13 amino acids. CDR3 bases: TGTGCGACAGCGACTTCACATAATTCACCCCTCCACTTT. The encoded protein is CATATSHNSPLHF. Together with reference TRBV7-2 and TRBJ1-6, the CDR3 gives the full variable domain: GAGVSQSPSNKVTEKGKDVELRCDPISGHTALYWYRQSLGQGLEFLIYFQGNSAPDKSGLPSDRFSAERTGGSVSTLTIQRTQQEDSAVYLCATATSHNSPLHFGNGTRLTVT.

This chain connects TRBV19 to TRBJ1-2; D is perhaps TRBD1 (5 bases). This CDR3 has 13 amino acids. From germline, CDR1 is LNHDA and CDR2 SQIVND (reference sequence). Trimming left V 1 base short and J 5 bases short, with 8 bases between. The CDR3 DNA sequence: TGTGCCAGTAGTATAGGGGGCGGATATGGCTACACCTTC. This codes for CASSIGGGYGYTF. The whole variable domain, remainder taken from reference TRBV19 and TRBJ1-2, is DGGITQSPKYLFRKEGQNVTLSCEQNLNHDAMYWYRQDPGQGLRLIYYSQIVNDFQKGDIAEGYSVSREKKESFPLTVTSAQKNPTAFYLCASSIGGGYGYTFGSGTRLTVV.

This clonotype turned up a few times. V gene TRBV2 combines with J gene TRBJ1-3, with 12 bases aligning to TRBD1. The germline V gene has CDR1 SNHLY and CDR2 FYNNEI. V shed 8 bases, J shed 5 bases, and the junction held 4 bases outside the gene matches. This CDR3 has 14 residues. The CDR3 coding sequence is TGTGCCAGCGGCCGGGACAGGGGGCGAAACACCATATATTTT. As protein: CASGRDRGRNTIYF. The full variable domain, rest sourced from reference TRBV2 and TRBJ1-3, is EPEVTQTPSHQVTQMGQEVILRCVPISNHLYFYWYRQILGQKVEFLVSFYNNEISEKSEIFDDQFSVERPDGSNFTLKIRSTKLEDSAMYFCASGRDRGRNTIYFGEGSWLTVV.

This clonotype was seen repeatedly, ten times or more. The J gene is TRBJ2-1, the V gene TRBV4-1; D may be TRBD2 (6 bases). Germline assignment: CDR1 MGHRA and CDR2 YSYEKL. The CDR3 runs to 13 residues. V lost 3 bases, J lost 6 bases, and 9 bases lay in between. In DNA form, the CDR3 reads TGCGCCAGCAGCCAGATCGGGAGCAATGAGCAGTTCTTC. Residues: CASSQIGSNEQFF.

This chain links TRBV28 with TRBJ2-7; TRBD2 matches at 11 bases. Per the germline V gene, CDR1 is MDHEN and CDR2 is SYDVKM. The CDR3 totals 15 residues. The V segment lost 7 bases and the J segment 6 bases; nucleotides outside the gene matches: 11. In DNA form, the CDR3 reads TGTGCCAGCACTTCTGGGGGTCTAGCGGGAGGCGAGCAGTACTTC. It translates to CASTSGGLAGGEQYF.

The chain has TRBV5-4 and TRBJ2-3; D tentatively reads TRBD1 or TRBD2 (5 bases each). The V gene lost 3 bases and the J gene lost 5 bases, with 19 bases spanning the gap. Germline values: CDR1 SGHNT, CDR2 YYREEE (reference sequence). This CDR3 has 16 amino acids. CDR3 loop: CASSSRRDRTEDTQYF. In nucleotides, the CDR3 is TGTGCCAGCAGCTCACGCCGGGACCGAACAGAAGATACGCAGTATTTT.

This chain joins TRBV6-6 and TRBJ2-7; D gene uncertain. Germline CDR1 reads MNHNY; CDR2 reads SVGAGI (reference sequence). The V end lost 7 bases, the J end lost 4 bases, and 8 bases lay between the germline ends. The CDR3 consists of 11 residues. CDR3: CASTIGYEQYF. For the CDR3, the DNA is TGTGCCAGCACCATAGGGTACGAGCAGTACTTC.

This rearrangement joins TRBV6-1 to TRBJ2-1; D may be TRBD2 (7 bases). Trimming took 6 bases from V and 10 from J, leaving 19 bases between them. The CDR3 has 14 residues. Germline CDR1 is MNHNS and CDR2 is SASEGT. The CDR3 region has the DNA TGTGCCAGCAGCTCAAGGGGGGGGCCTTCAGAGCAGTTCTTC. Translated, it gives CASSSRGGPSEQFF.

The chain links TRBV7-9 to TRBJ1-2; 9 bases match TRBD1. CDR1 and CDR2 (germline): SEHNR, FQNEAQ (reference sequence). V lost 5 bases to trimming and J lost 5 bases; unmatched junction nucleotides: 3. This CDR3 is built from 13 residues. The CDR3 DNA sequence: TGTGCCAGCAGCCGACAGGGGGAGTATGGCTACACCTTC. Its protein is CASSRQGEYGYTF.

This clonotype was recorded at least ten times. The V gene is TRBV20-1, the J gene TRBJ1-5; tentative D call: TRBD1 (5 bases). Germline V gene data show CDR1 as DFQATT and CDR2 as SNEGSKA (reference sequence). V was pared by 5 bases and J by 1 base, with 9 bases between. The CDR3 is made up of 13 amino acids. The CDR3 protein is CSAGGGSNQPQHF. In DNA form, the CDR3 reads TGCAGTGCTGGGGGGGGGAGCAATCAGCCCCAGCATTTT.

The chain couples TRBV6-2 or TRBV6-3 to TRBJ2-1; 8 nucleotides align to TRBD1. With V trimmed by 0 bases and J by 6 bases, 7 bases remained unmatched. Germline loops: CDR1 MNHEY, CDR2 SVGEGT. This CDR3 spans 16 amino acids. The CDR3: CASSYSSIGTGNEQFF. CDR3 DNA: TGTGCCAGCAGTTACTCGAGTATCGGGACAGGCAATGAGCAGTTCTTC.

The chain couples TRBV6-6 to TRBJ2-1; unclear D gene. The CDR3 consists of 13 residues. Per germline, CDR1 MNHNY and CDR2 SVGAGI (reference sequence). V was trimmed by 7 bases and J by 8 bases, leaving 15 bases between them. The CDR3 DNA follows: TGTGCCAGCAATCTAGGGTTCGTGGATGAGCAGTTCTTC. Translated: CASNLGFVDEQFF.

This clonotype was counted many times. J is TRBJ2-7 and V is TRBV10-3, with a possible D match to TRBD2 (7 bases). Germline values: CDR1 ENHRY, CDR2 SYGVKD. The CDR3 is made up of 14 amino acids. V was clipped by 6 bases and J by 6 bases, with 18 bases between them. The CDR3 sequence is CAIRTGGGTSEQYF. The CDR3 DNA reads TGTGCCATCAGGACGGGGGGCGGGACCTCCGAGCAGTACTTC.

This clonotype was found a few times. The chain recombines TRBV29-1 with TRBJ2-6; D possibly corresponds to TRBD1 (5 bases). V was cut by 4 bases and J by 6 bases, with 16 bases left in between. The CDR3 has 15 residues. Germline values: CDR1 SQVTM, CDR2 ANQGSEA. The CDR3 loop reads CSVVGRTGAANVLTF. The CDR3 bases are TGCAGCGTTGTTGGGCGAACAGGCGCGGCCAACGTCCTGACTTTC.

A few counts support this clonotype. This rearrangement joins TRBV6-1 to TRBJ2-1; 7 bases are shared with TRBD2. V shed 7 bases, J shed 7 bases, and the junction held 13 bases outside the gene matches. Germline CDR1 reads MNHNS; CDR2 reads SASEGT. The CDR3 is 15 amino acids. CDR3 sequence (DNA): TGTGCCAGCACTAAAGCGGGCCCCGGGGGGAATGAGCAGTTCTTC. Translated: CASTKAGPGGNEQFF.

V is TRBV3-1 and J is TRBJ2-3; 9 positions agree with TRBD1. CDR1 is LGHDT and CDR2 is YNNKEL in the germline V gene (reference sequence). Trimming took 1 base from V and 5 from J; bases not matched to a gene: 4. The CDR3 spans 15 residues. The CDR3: CASSQGGTGRDTQYF. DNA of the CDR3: TGTGCCAGCAGCCAAGGAGGGACAGGGCGAGATACGCAGTATTTT.

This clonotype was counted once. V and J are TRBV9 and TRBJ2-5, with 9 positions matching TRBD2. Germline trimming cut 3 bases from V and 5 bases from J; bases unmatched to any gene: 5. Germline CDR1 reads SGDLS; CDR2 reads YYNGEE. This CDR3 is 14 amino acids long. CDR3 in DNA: TGTGCCAGCAGCGGTAGCGGGGGTGGTGAGACCCAGTACTTC. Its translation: CASSGSGGGETQYF. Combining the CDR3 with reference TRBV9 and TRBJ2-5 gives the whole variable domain DSGVTQTPKHLITATGQRVTLRCSPRSGDLSVYWYQQSLDQGLQFLIQYYNGEERAKGNILERFSAQQFPDLHSELNLSSLELGDSALYFCASSGSGGGETQYFGPGTRLLVL.

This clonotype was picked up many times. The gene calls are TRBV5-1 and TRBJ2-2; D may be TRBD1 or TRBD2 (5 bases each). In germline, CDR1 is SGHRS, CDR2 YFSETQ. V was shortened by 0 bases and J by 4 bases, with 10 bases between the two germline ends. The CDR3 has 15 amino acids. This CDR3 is CASSLDGAGTGELFF. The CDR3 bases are TGCGCCAGCAGCTTGGACGGGGCTGGCACCGGGGAGCTGTTTTTT.

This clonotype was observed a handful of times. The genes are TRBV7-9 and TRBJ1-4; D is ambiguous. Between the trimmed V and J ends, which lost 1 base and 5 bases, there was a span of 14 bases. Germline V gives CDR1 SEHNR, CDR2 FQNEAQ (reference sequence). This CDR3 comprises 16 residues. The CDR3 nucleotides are TGTGCCAGCAGCTTAGATGCAGTAGGAGGGAATGAAAAACTGTTTTTT. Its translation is CASSLDAVGGNEKLFF.